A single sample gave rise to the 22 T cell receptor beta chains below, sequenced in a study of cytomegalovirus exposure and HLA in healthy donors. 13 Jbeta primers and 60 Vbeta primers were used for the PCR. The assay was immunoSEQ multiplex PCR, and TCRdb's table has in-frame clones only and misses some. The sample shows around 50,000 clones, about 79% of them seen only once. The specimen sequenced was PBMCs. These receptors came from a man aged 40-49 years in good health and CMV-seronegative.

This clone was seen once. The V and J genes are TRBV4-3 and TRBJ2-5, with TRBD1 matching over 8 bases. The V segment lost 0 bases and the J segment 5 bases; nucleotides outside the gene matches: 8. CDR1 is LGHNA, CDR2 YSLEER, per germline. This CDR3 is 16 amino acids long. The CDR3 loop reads CASSQDLGTGGETQYF. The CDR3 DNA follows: TGCGCCAGCAGCCAAGATCTGGGGACAGGAGGGGAGACCCAGTACTTC.

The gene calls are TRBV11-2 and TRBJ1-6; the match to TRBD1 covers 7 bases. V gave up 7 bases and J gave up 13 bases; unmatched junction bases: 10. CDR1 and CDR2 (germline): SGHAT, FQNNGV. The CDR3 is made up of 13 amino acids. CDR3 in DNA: TGTGCCAGCAAGACTTCCCGACAGGGCCCCCTCCACTTT. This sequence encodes CASKTSRQGPLHF.

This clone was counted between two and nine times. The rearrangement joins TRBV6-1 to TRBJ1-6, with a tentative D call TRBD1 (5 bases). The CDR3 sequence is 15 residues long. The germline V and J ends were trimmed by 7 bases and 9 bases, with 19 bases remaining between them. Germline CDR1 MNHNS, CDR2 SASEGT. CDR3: CASTPGWGRGSPLHF. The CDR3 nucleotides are TGTGCCAGCACCCCGGGTTGGGGCCGCGGTTCACCCCTCCACTTT.

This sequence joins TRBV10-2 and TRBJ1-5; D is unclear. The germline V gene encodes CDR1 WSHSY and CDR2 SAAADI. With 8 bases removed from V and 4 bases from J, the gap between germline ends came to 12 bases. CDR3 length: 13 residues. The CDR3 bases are TGCGCCAGCTCACATCCCGATAATCAGCCCCAGCATTTT. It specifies CASSHPDNQPQHF.

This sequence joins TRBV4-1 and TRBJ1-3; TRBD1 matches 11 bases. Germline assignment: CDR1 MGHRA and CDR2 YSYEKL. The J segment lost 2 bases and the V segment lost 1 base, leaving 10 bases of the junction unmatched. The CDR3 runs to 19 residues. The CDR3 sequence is CASSQARWDRGDTGNTIYF. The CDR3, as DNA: TGCGCCAGCAGCCAAGCTCGATGGGACAGGGGGGATACTGGAAACACCATATATTTT.

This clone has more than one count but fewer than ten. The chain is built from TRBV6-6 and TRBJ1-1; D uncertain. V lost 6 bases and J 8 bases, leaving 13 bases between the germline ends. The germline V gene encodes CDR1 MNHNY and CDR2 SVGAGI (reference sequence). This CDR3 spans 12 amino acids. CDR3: CASRLAVDEAFF. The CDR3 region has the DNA TGTGCCAGCAGACTAGCAGTAGACGAAGCTTTCTTT.

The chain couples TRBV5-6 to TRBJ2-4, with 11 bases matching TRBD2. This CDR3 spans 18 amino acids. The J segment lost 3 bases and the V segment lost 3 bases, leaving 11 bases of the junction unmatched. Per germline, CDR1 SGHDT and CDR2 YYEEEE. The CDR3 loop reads CASSWASGGQPSKNIQYF. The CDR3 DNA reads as TGTGCCAGCAGCTGGGCTAGCGGGGGGCAACCAAGCAAAAACATTCAGTACTTC.

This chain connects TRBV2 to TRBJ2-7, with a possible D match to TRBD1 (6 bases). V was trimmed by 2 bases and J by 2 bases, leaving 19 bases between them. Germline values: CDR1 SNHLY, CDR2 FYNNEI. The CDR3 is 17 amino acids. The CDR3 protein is CASSELGHPLKAYEQYF. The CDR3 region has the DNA TGTGCCAGCAGTGAATTGGGACATCCCCTAAAGGCCTACGAGCAGTACTTC.

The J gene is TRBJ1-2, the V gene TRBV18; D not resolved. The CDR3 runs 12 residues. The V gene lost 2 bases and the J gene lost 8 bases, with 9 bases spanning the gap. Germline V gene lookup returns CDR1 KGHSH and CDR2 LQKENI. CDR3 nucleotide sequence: TGTGCCAGCTCACCAGCGGGGTCCGGCTACACCTTC. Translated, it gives CASSPAGSGYTF.

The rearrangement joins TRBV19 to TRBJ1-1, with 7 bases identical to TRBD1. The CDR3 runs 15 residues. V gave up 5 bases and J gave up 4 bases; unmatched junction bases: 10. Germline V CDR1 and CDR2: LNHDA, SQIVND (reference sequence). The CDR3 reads CASSLLRTGPTEAFF. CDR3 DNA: TGTGCCAGTAGTCTCCTTCGGACAGGCCCCACTGAAGCTTTCTTT.

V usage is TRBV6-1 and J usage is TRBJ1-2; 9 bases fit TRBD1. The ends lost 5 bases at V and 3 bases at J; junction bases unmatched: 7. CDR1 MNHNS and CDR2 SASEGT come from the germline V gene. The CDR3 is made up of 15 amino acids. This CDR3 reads CASSLETGGDYGYTF. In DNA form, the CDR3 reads TGTGCCAGCAGTCTAGAGACAGGGGGGGACTATGGCTACACCTTC.

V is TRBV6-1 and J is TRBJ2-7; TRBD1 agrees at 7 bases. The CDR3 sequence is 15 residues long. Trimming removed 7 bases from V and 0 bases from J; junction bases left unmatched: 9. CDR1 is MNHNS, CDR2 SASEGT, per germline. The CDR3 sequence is CASNIGTVSSYEQYV. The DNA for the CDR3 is TGTGCCAGCAACATAGGGACAGTCAGCTCCTACGAGCAGTACGTC.

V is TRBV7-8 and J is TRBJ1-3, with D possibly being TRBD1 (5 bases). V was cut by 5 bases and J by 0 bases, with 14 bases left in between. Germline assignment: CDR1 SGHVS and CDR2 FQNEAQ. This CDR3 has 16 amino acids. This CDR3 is CASSPKVDSSGNTIYF. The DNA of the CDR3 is TGTGCCAGCAGCCCGAAGGTAGACAGCTCTGGAAACACCATATATTTT. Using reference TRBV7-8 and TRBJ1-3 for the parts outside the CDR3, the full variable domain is GAGVSQSPRYKVAKRGQDVALRCDPISGHVSLFWYQQALGQGPEFLTYFQNEAQLDKSGLPSDRFFAERPEGSVSTLKIQRTQQEDSAVYLCASSPKVDSSGNTIYFGEGSWLTVV.

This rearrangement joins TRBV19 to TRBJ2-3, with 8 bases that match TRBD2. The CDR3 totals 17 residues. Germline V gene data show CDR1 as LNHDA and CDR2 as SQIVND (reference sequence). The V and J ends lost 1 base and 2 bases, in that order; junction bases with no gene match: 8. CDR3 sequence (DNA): TGTGCCAGTAGTATAGCGGGGGGGTATGATTCCACAGATACGCAGTATTTT. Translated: CASSIAGGYDSTDTQYF. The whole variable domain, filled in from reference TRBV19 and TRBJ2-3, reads DGGITQSPKYLFRKEGQNVTLSCEQNLNHDAMYWYRQDPGQGLRLIYYSQIVNDFQKGDIAEGYSVSREKKESFPLTVTSAQKNPTAFYLCASSIAGGYDSTDTQYFGPGTRLTVL.

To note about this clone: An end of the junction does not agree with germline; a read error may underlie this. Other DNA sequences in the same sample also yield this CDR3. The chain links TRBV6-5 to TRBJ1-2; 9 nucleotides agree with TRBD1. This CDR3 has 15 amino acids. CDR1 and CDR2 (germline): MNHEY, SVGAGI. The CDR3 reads CASSPRGTGMGGYTF. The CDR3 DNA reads TGCGCCAGCAGTCCCCGAGGGACAGGGATGGGTGGCTACACCTTC.

CDR3: CASSFTGQAASYNSPLHF. The CDR3 DNA is TGCGCCAGCAGCTTTACCGGACAGGCCGCCTCCTATAATTCACCCCTCCACTTT. The chain carries TRBV5-1 and TRBJ1-6; TRBD1 matches 7 bases. Germline values: CDR1 SGHRS, CDR2 YFSETQ. This CDR3 contains 18 residues. V lost 2 bases to trimming and J lost 0 bases; unmatched junction nucleotides: 8.

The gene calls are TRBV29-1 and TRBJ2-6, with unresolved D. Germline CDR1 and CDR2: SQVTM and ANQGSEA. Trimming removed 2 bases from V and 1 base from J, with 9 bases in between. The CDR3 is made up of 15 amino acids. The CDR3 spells CSVELAASGANVLTF. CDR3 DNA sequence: TGCAGCGTTGAACTGGCGGCTTCTGGGGCCAACGTCCTGACTTTC.

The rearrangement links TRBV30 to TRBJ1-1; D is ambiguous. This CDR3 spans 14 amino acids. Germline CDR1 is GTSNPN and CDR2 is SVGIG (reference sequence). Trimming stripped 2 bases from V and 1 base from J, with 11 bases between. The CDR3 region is CAWSLGQANTEAFF. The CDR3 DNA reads TGTGCCTGGAGTCTTGGTCAGGCGAACACTGAAGCTTTCTTT.

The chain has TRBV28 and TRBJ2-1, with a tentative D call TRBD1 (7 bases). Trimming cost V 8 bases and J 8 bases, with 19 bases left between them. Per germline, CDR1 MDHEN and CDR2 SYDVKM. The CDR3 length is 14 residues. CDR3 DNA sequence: TGTGCCAGCCGAGGGCAGGGGGGTAGGGATGAGCAGTTCTTC. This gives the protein CASRGQGGRDEQFF.

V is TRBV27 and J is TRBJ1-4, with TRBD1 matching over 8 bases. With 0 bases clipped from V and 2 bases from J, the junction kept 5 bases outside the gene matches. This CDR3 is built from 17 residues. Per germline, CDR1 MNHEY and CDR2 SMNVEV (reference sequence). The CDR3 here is CASSLSSGGATNEKLFF. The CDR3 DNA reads TGTGCCAGCAGTTTATCGTCAGGGGGCGCGACTAATGAAAAACTGTTTTTT.

The CDR3: CASSLSPVIGANVLTF. The DNA of the CDR3 is TGTGCCAGCAGCTTAAGTCCAGTGATTGGGGCCAACGTCCTGACTTTC. The V gene is TRBV11-3, the J gene TRBJ2-6, with unresolved D. This CDR3 comprises 16 residues. CDR1 and CDR2 from the germline V gene are SGHNT and YENEEA. V lost 2 bases and J lost 3, with 11 bases in between.

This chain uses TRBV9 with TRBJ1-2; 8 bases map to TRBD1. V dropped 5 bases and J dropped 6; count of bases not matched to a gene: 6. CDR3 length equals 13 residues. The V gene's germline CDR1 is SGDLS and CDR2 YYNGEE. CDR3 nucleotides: TGTGCCAGCAGATTACAGGGGGGGGATGGCTACACCTTC. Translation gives CASRLQGGDGYTF.